This T cell receptor beta chain is from a study of T cell responses to AZD1222 COVID-19 vaccine. Study-wide findings and caveats: Donors skewed white British and female; clonal diversity was possibly underestimated. Reports indicate that nearly half of spike-specific TCRs are directed at unmutated variant regions. The repertoires were collected only after the peak T cell response.

TCRdb's copy holds only in-frame clones and misses some; the assay was immunoSEQ multiplex PCR. The sample has some 190,000 clones, roughly 94% seen once. Of note for this clone: Antigen unknown.

This CDR3 is built from 12 residues. The germline V and J ends were trimmed by 6 bases and 8 bases, with 11 bases remaining between them. Germline assignment: CDR1 SNHLY and CDR2 FYNNEI. This TCR was sampled from an adult who received the MenACWY meningococcal vaccine as a control. This chain connects TRBV2 to TRBJ2-1; unclear D gene. Sequenced here: peripheral blood, sampled 28 days after the second dose of the MenACWY control vaccine. CDR3 region: CASRASGDEQFF. In DNA form, the CDR3 reads TGTGCCAGCAGAGCCTCTGGTGATGAGCAGTTCTTC.